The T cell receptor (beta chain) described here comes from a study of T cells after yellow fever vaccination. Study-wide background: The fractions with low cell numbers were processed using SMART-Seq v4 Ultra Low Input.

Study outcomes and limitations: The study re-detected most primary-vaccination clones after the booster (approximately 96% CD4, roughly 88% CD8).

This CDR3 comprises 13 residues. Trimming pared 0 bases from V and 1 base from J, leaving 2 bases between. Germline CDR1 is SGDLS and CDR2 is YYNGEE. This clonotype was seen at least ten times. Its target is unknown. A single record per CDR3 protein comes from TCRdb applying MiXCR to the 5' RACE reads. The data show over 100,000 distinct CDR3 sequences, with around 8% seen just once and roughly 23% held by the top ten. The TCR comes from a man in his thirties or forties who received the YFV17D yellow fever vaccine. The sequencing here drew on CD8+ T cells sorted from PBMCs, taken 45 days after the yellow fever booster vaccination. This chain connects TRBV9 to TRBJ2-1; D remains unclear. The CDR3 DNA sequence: TGTGCCAGCAGCGTAGAATCCTACAATGAGCAGTTCTTC. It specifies CASSVESYNEQFF. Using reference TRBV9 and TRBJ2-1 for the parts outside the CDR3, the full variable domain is DSGVTQTPKHLITATGQRVTLRCSPRSGDLSVYWYQQSLDQGLQFLIQYYNGEERAKGNILERFSAQQFPDLHSELNLSSLELGDSALYFCASSVESYNEQFFGPGTRLTVL.